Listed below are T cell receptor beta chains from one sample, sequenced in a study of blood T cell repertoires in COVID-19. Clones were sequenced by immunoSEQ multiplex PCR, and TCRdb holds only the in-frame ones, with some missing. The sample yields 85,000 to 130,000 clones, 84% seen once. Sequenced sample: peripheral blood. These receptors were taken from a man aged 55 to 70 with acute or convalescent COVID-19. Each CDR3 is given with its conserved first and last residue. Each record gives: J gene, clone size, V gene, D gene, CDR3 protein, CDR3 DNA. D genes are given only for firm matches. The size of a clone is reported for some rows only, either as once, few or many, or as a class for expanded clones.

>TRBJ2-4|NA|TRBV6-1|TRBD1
CASSALDRVPKNIQYF
TGTGCCAGCAGTGCCCTAGACAGGGTACCCAAAAACATTCAGTACTTC
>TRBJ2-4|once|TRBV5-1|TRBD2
CASSLLAGIAKNIQYF
TGCGCCAGCAGCTTGCTAGCGGGCATAGCCAAAAACATTCAGTACTTC
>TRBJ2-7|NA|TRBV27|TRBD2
CASSVQLASKSYEQYF
TGTGCCAGCAGTGTACAACTAGCGAGTAAGAGCTACGAGCAGTACTTC
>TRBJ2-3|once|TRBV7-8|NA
CASSLFLVSGSTDTQYF
TGTGCCAGCAGCCTATTCCTCGTTAGCGGAAGCACAGATACGCAGTATTTT
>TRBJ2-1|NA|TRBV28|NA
CASSQGGANNEQFF
TGTGCCAGCAGCCAGGGGGGAGCTAACAATGAGCAGTTCTTC
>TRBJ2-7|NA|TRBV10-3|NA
CAIRETPSYEQYF
TGTGCCATCAGAGAGACACCCTCCTACGAGCAGTACTTC
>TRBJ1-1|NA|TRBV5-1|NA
CASRKGQGLNTEAFF
TGCGCCAGCAGAAAGGGCCAGGGCCTGAACACTGAAGCTTTCTTT
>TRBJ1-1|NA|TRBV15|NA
CATSRGGTGNTEAFF
TGTGCCACCAGCAGAGGAGGCACAGGTAACACTGAAGCTTTCTTT
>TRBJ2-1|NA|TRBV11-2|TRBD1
CASSFTTGYSNEQFF
TGTGCCAGCAGCTTTACGACAGGGTACAGCAATGAGCAGTTCTTC
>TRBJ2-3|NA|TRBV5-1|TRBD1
CASSLGQGASDTQYF
TGCGCCAGCAGCTTGGGCCAGGGGGCTTCAGATACGCAGTATTTT
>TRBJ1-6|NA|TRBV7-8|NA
CASSSNVGAPFSPLHF
TGTGCCAGCAGCTCAAATGTGGGAGCCCCCTTTTCACCCCTCCACTTT
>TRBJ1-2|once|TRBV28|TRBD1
CASSSPGQGSYGYTF
TGTGCCAGCAGCTCTCCGGGACAGGGAAGCTATGGCTACACCTTC
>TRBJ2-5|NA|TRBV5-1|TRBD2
CASSLNPASGSYKGETQYF
TGCGCCAGCAGCTTGAACCCCGCTAGCGGGAGTTACAAGGGGGAGACCCAGTACTTC
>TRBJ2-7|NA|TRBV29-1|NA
CSARVGGYEQYF
TGCAGCGCGAGGGTAGGGGGCTACGAGCAGTACTTC
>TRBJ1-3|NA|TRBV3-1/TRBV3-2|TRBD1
CASSQGRQGHSGNTIYF
TGTGCCAGCAGCCAAGGGAGACAGGGGCACTCTGGAAACACCATATATTTT
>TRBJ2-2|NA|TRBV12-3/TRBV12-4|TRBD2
CASSSLAGGELFF
TGTGCCAGCAGTTCCCTAGCGGGCGGGGAGCTGTTTTTT
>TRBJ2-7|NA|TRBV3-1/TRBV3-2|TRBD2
CASSQRAGGLAGSYEQYF
TGTGCCAGCAGCCAGAGAGCTGGGGGACTAGCGGGGTCCTACGAGCAGTACTTC
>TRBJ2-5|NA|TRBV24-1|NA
CATSDVDRTETQYF
TGTGCCACCAGTGATGTGGACAGAACAGAGACCCAGTACTTC
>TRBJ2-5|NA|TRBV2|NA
CASGRSSGETQYF
TGTGCCAGCGGGAGGAGTAGCGGAGAGACCCAGTACTTC
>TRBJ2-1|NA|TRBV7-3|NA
CASSHPPLRPARTEAYNEQFF
TGTGCCAGCAGCCACCCCCCCTTACGGCCCGCGCGGACGGAGGCCTACAATGAGCAGTTCTTC
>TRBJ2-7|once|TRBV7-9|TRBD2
CASSFSGSGGEQYF
TGTGCCAGCAGCTTTAGCGGGAGCGGGGGTGAGCAGTACTTC
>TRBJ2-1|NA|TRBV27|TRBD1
CASSPVPGRQGWNNEQFF
TGTGCCAGCAGCCCAGTCCCGGGAAGACAGGGGTGGAACAATGAGCAGTTCTTC
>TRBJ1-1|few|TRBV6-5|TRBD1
CASSLRTGAYTEAFF
TGTGCCAGCAGTCTCCGGACAGGGGCCTACACTGAAGCTTTCTTT
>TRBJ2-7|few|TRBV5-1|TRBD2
CASKLLAGAYEQYF
TGCGCCAGCAAATTGTTAGCGGGGGCCTACGAGCAGTACTTC
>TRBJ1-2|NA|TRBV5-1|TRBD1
CASSLGTGIGGYTF
TGCGCCAGCAGCTTGGGGACAGGGATAGGCGGCTACACCTTC
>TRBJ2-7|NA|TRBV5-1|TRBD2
CASSLLGGLAYEQYF
TGCGCCAGCAGCTTGCTGGGAGGGCTGGCCTACGAGCAGTACTTC